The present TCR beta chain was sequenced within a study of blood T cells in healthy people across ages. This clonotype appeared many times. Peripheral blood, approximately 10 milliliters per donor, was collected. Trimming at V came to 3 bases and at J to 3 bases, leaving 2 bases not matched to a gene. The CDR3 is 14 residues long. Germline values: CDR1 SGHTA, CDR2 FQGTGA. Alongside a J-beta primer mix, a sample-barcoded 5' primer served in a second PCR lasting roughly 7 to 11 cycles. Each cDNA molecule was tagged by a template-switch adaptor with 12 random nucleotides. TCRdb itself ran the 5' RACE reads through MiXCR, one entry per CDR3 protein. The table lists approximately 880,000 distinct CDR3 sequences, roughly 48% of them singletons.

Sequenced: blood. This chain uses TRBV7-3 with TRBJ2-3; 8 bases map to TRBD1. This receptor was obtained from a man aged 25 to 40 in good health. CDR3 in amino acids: CASSLDRVTDTQYF. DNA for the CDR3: TGTGCCAGCAGCTTGGACAGGGTAACAGATACGCAGTATTTT.